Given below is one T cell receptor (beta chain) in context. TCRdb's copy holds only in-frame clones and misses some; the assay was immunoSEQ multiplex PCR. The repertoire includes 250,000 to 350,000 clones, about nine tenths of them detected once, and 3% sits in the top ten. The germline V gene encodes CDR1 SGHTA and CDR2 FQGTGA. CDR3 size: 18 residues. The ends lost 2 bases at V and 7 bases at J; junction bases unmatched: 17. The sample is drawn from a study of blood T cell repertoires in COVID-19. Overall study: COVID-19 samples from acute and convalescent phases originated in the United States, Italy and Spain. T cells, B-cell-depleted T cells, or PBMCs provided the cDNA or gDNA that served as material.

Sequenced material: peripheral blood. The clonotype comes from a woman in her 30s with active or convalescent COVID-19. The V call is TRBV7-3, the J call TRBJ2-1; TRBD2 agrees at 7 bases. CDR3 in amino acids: CASSLEAGRVLSFNEQFF. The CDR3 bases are TGTGCCAGCAGCTTAGAAGCGGGGCGAGTCCTGTCCTTTAATGAGCAGTTCTTC.